The T cell receptor beta chain described here comes from a study of shared clonotypes between healthy human individuals (dated by TCRdb to about 2020). About the study as a whole: A couple of women and a few men aged 18 to 49 years were included in the cohort. To increase sequencing depth and limit assay-specific biases, different laboratories used diverse techniques to prepare libraries and sequence TCR repertoires. To estimate repertoire size and how much clonotypes are shared between individuals, the study performed deep sequencing of blood TCR repertoires from five healthy adults. Between about 0.8 and 8.9 billion PBMCs per donor were obtained by leukapheresis. For each donor, CD4 naive and CD4 memory were each run on three plates, CD8 naive on two plates, and CD8 memory on one plate.

Concerning this clone: The clone's antigen remains unknown. No base-level quality is on record; no much larger clone is a single base apart.

Using the deep immunoSEQ assay, TCR CDR3 regions were amplified from genomic DNA by multiplex PCR. Genomic DNA extracted from each cell subset was distributed evenly over all wells of several immunoSEQ 96-well plates, and each plate served as one replicate. For sorted subsets, around 200 ng genomic DNA, equal to approximately 30,000 T cell genomes, was loaded into each replicate PCR. Purified libraries were measured with a Qubit 3.0 fluorometer, size-checked on a Bioanalyzer 2100, and measured again with the KAPA Library Quantification kit. Each immunoSEQ 96-well plate was sequenced on its own single-read 150-cycle Illumina NextSeq 550 flow cell. The original methods were these. Because the immunoSEQ output included only junctional sequences and no quality scores, the filtering could not be the same as the filtering used for full-length reads. To assign V/J genes and CDR3, sequences were annotated against IMGT germline references using PyIR, a Python wrapper for IgBLAST v1.9. Reads were removed for weak V/J assignments (E-value above 1e-6), missing CDR3, stop codons, out-of-frame junctions, or ambiguous translated residues. V3J clonotypes were defined as sequences sharing an identical inferred V gene, J gene, and CDR3 amino acid sequence. Percentage overlap between repertoires was computed as shared unique clonotypes divided by the size of the smaller repertoire. Three approaches were used to assess repertoire richness: RTK rarefaction, the Chao1 estimator, and Recon v2.1 estimates of unobserved clonotypes. For all TCRbeta clonotypes obtained by the gDNA method from a handful of donors, generation probabilities were computed with OLGA. This immuneACCESS table, as held by TCRdb, lists in-frame sequences with V and J called but not all clones. Of the missing ones, under half trace to an unresolved V gene in checked studies; the others have no known cause. That table gives V, J and clone size, and the DNA gave D and trimming. Recorded for this sample are more than 1.2 million clones; about 98.5% of them occurred a single time. Jointly, the top ten make up roughly 0.36% of the sample.

Donors were healthy HIV-negative adults with no recently reported acute infections or vaccinations. Every donor was a Caucasian adult residing in Nashville, Tennessee, USA. CD4+ T cells were enriched by magnetic negative selection, after which naive cells were positively selected on CD45RA and the negative fraction was taken as the memory subset. Blood was obtained by leukapheresis, after which PBMCs were separated by Ficoll-Histopaque density gradient centrifugation and cryopreserved in liquid nitrogen vapor phase. Purity and quantity of every magnetically sorted T cell population were checked by analytical flow cytometry. From each sorted fraction, genomic DNA was isolated and quantified by UV absorbance on a Nanodrop 2000c. What the work shows at the level of the full study, not this receptor alone: Sampling was restricted to blood, and TCR repertoires in tissues likely differ from the TCR repertoires found in blood. Larger estimated clonotype richness was generally found for naive subsets than for memory subsets. Incomplete sequencing was indicated by rarefaction of sorted-subset datasets, despite the large sequencing depth. Across a handful of donors, roughly 5.4% of naive CD4, approximately 3.6% of naive CD8, about 2% of memory CD4, and roughly 0.41% of memory CD8 clonotypes were shared. Pairwise subsampling indicated that sequencing depth was expected to affect the degree of clonotype sharing among donors. Because the study included a small number of donors, the genetic and exposure-history diversity represented was limited. Compared with non-shared clonotypes, clonotypes shared by all four sorted-subset donors had higher generation probabilities.

Taken from cysteine to phenylalanine, the CDR3 has 15 residues. Left in the record is the CDR3 DNA by itself, 45 bases read in frame from the first base. The germline V gene supplies CDR1 MDHEN and CDR2 SYDVKM. Compared with germline, V lacks 8 bases and J lacks 0 bases; bases without a gene match: 7. The sample was naive CD4+ T cells sorted from blood. Taken with the paper, the label for cell subset or site translates to: CD45RA+ positively selected. Rearrangement joined TRBV28 to TRBJ2-1, with 7 junctional bases fitting TRBD2. The TCR comes from a man younger than 40 in good health. The DNA sequence reads TGTGCCAGCCGCCCCGGGGGGACCTCCTACAATGAGCAGTTCTTC. This gives the protein CASRPGGTSYNEQFF.